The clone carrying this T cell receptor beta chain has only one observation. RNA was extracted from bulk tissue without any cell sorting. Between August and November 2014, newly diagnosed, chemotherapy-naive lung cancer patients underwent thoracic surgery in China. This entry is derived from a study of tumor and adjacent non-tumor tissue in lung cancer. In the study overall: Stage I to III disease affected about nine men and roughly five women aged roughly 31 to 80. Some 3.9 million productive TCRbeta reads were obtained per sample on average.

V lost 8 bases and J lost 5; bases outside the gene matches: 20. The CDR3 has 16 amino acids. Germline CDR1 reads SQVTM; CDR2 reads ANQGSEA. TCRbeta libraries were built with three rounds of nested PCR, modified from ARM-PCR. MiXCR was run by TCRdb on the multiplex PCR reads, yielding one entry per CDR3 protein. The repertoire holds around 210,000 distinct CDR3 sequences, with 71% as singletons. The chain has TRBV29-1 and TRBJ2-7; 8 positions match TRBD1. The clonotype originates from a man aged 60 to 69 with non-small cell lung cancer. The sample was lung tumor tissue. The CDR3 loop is CSLQIRTGCEEDEQYF. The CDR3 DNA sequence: TGCAGCCTTCAAATCCGGACAGGGTGTGAAGAAGACGAGCAGTACTTC.